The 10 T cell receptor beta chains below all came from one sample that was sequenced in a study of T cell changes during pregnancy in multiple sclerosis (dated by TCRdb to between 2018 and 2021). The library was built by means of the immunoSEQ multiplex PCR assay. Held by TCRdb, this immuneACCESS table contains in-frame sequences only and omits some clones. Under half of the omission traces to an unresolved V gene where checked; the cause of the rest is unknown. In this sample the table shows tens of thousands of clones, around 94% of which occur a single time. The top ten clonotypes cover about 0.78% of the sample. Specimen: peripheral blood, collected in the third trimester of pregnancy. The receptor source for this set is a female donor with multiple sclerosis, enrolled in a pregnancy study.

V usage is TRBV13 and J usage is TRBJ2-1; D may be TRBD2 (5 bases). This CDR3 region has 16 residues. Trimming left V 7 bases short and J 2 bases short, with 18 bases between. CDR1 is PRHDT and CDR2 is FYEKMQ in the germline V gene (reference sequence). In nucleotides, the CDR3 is TGTGCCAGCACCCCTGCGAGCGATAGCGCCTACAATGAGCAGTTCTTC. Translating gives CASTPASDSAYNEQFF.

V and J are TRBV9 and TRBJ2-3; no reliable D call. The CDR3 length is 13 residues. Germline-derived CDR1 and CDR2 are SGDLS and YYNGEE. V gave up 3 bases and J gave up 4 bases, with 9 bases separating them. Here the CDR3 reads CASSGLSADTQYF. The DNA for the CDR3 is TGTGCCAGCAGCGGACTGAGCGCAGATACGCAGTATTTT. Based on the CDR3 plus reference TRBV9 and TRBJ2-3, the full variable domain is DSGVTQTPKHLITATGQRVTLRCSPRSGDLSVYWYQQSLDQGLQFLIQYYNGEERAKGNILERFSAQQFPDLHSELNLSSLELGDSALYFCASSGLSADTQYFGPGTRLTVL.

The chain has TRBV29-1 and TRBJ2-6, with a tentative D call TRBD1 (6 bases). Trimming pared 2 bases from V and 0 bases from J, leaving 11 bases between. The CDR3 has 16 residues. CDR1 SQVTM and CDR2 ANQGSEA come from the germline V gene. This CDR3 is CSVERDTDSGANVLTF. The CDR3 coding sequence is TGCAGCGTTGAAAGGGACACTGACTCTGGGGCCAACGTCCTGACTTTC.

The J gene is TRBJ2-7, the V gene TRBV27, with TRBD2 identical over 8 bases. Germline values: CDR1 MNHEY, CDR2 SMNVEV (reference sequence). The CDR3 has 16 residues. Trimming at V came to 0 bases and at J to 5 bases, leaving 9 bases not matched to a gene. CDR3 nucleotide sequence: TGTGCCAGCAGTTTATCGTTTGCGGGAGGAAGCCACGAGCAGTACTTC. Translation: CASSLSFAGGSHEQYF.

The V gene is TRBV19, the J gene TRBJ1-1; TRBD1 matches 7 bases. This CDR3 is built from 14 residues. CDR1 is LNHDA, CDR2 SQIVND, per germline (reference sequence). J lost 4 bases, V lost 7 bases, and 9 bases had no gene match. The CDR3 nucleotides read TGTGCCAGTACCCTGACAGGGATGGGCACTGAAGCTTTCTTT. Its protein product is CASTLTGMGTEAFF.

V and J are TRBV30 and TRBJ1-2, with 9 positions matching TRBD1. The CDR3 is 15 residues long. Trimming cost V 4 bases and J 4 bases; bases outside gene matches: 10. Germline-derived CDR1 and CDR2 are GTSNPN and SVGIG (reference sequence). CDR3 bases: TGTGCCTGGAACCCGGGACAGGGCAGAGGCTATGGCTACACCTTC. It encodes CAWNPGQGRGYGYTF.

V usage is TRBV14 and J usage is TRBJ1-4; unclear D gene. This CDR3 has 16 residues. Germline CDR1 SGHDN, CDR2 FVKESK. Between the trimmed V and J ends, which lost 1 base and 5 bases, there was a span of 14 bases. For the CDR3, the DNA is TGTGCCAGCAGCCAAGTTGGAGGGTTGGGAAATGAAAAACTGTTTTTT. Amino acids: CASSQVGGLGNEKLFF. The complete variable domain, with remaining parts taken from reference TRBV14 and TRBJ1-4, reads EAGVTQFPSHSVIEKGQTVTLRCDPISGHDNLYWYRRVMGKEIKFLLHFVKESKQDESGMPNNRFLAERTGGTYSTLKVQPAELEDSGVYFCASSQVGGLGNEKLFFGSGTQLSVL.

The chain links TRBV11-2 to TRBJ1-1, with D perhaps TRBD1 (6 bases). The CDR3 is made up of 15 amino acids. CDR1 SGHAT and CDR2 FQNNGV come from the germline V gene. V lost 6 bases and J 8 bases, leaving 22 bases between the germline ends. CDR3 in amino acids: CASRLSTTGLEEAFF. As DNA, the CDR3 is TGTGCCAGCAGACTGTCAACTACAGGGCTGGAGGAAGCTTTCTTT.

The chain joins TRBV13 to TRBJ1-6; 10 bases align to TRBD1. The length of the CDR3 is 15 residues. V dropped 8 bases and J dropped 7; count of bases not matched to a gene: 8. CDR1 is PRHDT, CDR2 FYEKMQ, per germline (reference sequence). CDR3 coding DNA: TGTGCCAGCTCCTTAGACAGGGGGCCAAATTCACCCCTCCACTTT. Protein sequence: CASSLDRGPNSPLHF.

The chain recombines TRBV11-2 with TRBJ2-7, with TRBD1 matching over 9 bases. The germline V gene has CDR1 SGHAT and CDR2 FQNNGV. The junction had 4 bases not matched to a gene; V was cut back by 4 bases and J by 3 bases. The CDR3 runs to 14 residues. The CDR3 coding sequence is TGTGCCAGCAGCTCCGCGACAGGGGGCTACGAGCAGTACTTC. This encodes CASSSATGGYEQYF.